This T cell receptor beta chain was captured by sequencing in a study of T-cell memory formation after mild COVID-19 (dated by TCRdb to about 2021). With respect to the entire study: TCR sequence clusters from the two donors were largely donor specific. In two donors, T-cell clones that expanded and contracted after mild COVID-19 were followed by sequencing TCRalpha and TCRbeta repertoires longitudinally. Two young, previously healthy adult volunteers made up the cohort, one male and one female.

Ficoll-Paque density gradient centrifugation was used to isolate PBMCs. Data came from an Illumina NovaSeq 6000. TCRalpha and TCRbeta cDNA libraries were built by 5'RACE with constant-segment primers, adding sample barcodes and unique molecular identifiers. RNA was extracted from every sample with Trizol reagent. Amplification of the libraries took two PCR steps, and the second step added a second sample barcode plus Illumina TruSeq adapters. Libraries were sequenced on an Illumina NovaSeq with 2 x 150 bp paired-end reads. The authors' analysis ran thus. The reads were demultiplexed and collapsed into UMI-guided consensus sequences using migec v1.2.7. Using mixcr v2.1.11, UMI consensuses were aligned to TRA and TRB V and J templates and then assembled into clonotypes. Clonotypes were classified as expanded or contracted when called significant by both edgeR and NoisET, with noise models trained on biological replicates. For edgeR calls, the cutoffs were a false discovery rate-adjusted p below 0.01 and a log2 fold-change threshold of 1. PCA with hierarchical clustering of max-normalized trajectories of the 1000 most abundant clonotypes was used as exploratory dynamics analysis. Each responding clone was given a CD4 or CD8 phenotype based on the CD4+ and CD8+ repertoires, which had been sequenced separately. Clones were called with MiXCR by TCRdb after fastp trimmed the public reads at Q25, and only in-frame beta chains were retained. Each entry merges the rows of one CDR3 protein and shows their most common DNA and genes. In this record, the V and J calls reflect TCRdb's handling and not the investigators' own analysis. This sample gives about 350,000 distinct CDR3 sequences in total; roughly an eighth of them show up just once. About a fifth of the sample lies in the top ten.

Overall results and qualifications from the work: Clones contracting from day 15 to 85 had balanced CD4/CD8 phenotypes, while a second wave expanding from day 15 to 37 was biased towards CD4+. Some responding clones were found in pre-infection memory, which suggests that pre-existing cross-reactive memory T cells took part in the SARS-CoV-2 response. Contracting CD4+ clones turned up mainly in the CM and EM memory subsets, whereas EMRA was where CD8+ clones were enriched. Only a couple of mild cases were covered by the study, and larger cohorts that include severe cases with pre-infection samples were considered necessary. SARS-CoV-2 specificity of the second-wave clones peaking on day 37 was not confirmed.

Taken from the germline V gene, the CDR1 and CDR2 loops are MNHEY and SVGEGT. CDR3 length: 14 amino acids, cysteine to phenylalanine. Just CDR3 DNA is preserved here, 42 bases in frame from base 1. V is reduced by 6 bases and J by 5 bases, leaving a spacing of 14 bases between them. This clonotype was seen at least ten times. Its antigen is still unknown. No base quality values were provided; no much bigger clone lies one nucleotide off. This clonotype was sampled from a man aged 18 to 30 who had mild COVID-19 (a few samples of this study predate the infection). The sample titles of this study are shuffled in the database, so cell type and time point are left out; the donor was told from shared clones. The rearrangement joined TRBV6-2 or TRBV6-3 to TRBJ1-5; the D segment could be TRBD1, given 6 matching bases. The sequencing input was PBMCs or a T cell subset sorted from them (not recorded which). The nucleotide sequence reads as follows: TGTGCCAGCAGCTGGGGGGCGCGGTATCAGCCCCAGCATTTT. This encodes CASSWGARYQPQHF.